A single sample gave rise to the 16 T cell receptor beta chains below, sequenced in a study of early T cells in non-severe SARS-CoV-2 infection. TCRdb recomputed calls from the 5' RACE reads with MiXCR, one row per CDR3 protein. The sample yields about 52,000 distinct CDR3 sequences, 6.5% to 9% seen once. The sequencing input was whole blood. These receptors were taken from an adult who was a healthcare worker with PCR-confirmed SARS-CoV-2 infection or an uninfected control (not recorded which).

Details on this clonotype: This may arise from a read error, as a much more abundant clone is one base away. Lacking the conserved final phenylalanine or tryptophan, this CDR3 likely reflects a read error. The rearrangement joins TRBV29-1 to TRBJ2-7, with 12 bases fitting TRBD1. The CDR3 covers 14 residues. CDR1 and CDR2 (germline): SQVTM, ANQGSEA. V dropped 6 bases and J dropped 6; count of bases not matched to a gene: 9. CDR3 sequence: CSVESGTGGREQYL. In nucleotides, the CDR3 is TGCAGCGTGGAGTCGGGGACAGGGGGCCGCGAGCAGTACCTC.

This clonotype was seen repeatedly, ten times or more. The rearrangement links TRBV2 to TRBJ2-1; 11 positions match TRBD2. This CDR3 is 15 amino acids long. The germline CDR1 and CDR2 sequences are SNHLY and FYNNEI. V trimming: 1 base; J trimming: 7 bases; junction bases outside the gene matches: 3. CDR3 in amino acids: CASSEVSSGRNEQFF. The CDR3 DNA reads as TGTGCCAGCAGTGAAGTCTCTAGCGGGAGGAATGAGCAGTTCTTC.

The chain couples TRBV11-2 to TRBJ2-3; D ambiguous. Trimming removed 5 bases at V and 6 bases at J, with 6 bases between. This CDR3 contains 11 residues. Germline V lookup: CDR1 SGHAT, CDR2 FQNNGV. The CDR3 DNA is TGTGCCAGCAGCGCTGAGGATACGCAGTATTTT. Amino acids: CASSAEDTQYF.

This clonotype occurred many times. V usage is TRBV6-5 and J usage is TRBJ2-7; D is perhaps TRBD2 (6 bases). Trimming removed 5 bases at V and 6 bases at J, with 17 bases between. The length of the CDR3 is 14 residues. Germline CDR1 and CDR2: MNHEY and SVGAGI. CDR3 sequence reads: CASSNTGRGSEQYF. The CDR3 nucleotides are TGTGCCAGCAGTAACACTGGCCGGGGGAGCGAGCAGTACTTC.

This clonotype was seen ten or more times. The gene calls are TRBV7-3 and TRBJ2-2; the match to TRBD1 covers 7 bases. Unmatched junction bases numbered 2, after V lost 4 bases and J lost 6 bases. CDR3 length equals 13 residues. Germline V lookup: CDR1 SGHTA, CDR2 FQGTGA. CDR3 sequence reads: CASSYTGAGELFF. The CDR3 bases are TGTGCCAGCAGCTACACAGGGGCCGGGGAGCTGTTTTTT. Filled out from reference TRBV7-3 and TRBJ2-2, the complete variable domain reads GAGVSQTPSNKVTEKGKYVELRCDPISGHTALYWYRQSLGQGPEFLIYFQGTGAADDSGLPNDRFFAVRPEGSVSTLKIQRTERGDSAVYLCASSYTGAGELFFGEGSRLTVL.

This clonotype was detected many times. V usage is TRBV20-1 and J usage is TRBJ2-3, with 9 nucleotides matching TRBD2. The length of the CDR3 is 15 residues. Per the germline V gene, CDR1 is DFQATT and CDR2 is SNEGSKA (reference sequence). With V trimmed by 3 bases and J by 2 bases, 6 bases remained unmatched. In DNA form, the CDR3 reads TGCAGTGCTAGTCTCGCTAGCGGGACCACAGATACGCAGTATTTT. This translates into CSASLASGTTDTQYF.

V and J are TRBV4-2 and TRBJ1-1; 9 bases map to TRBD1. Germline loops: CDR1 LGHNA, CDR2 YNFKEQ. The CDR3 is 15 residues long. With V trimmed by 3 bases and J by 4 bases, 6 bases remained unmatched. The CDR3 DNA sequence: TGTGCCAGCAGCCAGGGACAGGGAGGGATCACTGAAGCTTTCTTT. It encodes CASSQGQGGITEAFF.

This clonotype was observed a handful of times. The chain carries TRBV7-2 and TRBJ2-1; 9 bases line up with TRBD2. V shed 1 base and J 0 bases; nucleotides not matched to a gene: 4. The CDR3 has 17 amino acids. CDR1 and CDR2 (germline): SGHTA, FQGNSA. CDR3 DNA: TGTGCCAGCAGCTTAGGCTCTAGCGGGAACTCCTACAATGAGCAGTTCTTC. Encoded protein: CASSLGSSGNSYNEQFF.

This clonotype was detected a few times. V is TRBV4-1 and J is TRBJ2-7; D call uncertain. The CDR3 is made up of 14 amino acids. Germline CDR1 reads MGHRA; CDR2 reads YSYEKL. Trimming took 2 bases from V and 5 from J, leaving 13 bases between them. The CDR3 region has the DNA TGCGCCAGCAGCCAAAGCTCCGCTGGGCACGAGCAGTACTTC. Its translation: CASSQSSAGHEQYF.

This clonotype was seen ten or more times. The rearrangement links TRBV7-9 to TRBJ2-3; 9 bases match TRBD2. This CDR3 is built from 17 residues. V shed 1 base and J 1 base; nucleotides not matched to a gene: 6. Germline V gives CDR1 SEHNR, CDR2 FQNEAQ (reference sequence). DNA of the CDR3: TGTGCCAGCAGCTTAGGGGCTAGCGGGGACCGCACAGATACGCAGTATTTT. Its translation is CASSLGASGDRTDTQYF.

The chain carries TRBV10-3 and TRBJ2-3; TRBD2 matches at 7 bases. This CDR3 has 16 residues. Germline V lookup: CDR1 ENHRY, CDR2 SYGVKD. Trimming cost V 0 bases and J 0 bases; bases outside gene matches: 3. CDR3 loop: CAISESVRGSTDTQYF. The CDR3 nucleotides read TGTGCCATCAGTGAGTCGGTGCGGGGGAGCACAGATACGCAGTATTTT.

By sample share, this clonotype is medium-sized. This chain uses TRBV12-3 or TRBV12-4 with TRBJ2-1; a possible D gene is TRBD2 (6 bases). The CDR3 is 15 amino acids. V dropped 5 bases and J dropped 3 bases, with 14 bases sitting between them. CDR3 region: CASSQGGLLYNEQFF. The CDR3 DNA is TGTGCCAGCAGTCAGGGCGGACTACTCTACAATGAGCAGTTCTTC.

The V call is TRBV18, the J call TRBJ1-6, with D unresolved. Trimming stripped 6 bases from V and 10 bases from J, with 10 bases between. Germline V lookup: CDR1 KGHSH, CDR2 LQKENI. The CDR3 consists of 12 residues. The CDR3 is CASSEGMSPLHF. In DNA, the CDR3 is TGTGCCAGCTCGGAGGGCATGTCACCCCTCCACTTT.

This clonotype was detected a few times. The chain couples TRBV20-1 to TRBJ2-1, with D perhaps being TRBD1 or TRBD2 (5 bases each). V was clipped by 7 bases and J by 4 bases, with 17 bases between them. The CDR3 totals 14 residues. CDR1 is DFQATT, CDR2 SNEGSKA, per germline (reference sequence). CDR3 DNA: TGCAGTGTACCAAGGGGCGGAGGATACAATGAGCAGTTCTTC. It encodes CSVPRGGGYNEQFF.

This rearrangement joins TRBV29-1 to TRBJ1-3, with 7 positions matching TRBD1. The CDR3 has 13 amino acids. With V trimmed by 7 bases and J by 0 bases, 3 bases remained unmatched. Germline-derived CDR1 and CDR2 are SQVTM and ANQGSEA. The DNA of the CDR3 is TGCAGCGCGGGACAGAGCTCTGGAAACACCATATATTTT. It is translated as CSAGQSSGNTIYF.

This sequence joins TRBV6-2 or TRBV6-3 and TRBJ1-3, with no clear D. The CDR3 is 17 amino acids. Trimming pared 7 bases from V and 0 bases from J, leaving 19 bases between. The germline CDR1 and CDR2 sequences are MNHEY and SVGEGT. Here the CDR3 DNA reads TGTGCCAGCACCCCGTTTGCAGCGATACCCTCTGGAAACACCATATATTTT. Protein product: CASTPFAAIPSGNTIYF.